Below, 10 T cell receptor beta chains from the same sample are listed, as sequenced in a study of cytomegalovirus exposure and HLA in healthy donors. The PCR made use of 60 Vbeta and 13 Jbeta primers. TCRdb's copy holds only in-frame clones and misses some; the assay was immunoSEQ multiplex PCR. The repertoire consists of 150,000 or so clones, with almost 85% occurring once and the leading ten covering about 3.4%. The sample was PBMCs. These receptors all come from a man younger than 30 in good health and CMV-seropositive.

The V call is TRBV29-1, the J call TRBJ2-5, with 8 bases lining up with TRBD1. The DNA end is more similar to TRBJ2-7, so the J call may be wrong. The germline V gene encodes CDR1 SQVTM and CDR2 ANQGSEA. The CDR3 runs to 13 residues. The CDR3 here is CSVTGGVSYEQYF. The CDR3 DNA reads as TGCAGCGTTACAGGGGGAGTATCCTACGAGCAGTACTTC.

The V gene is TRBV19, the J gene TRBJ1-1; D not resolved. CDR1 and CDR2 (germline): LNHDA, SQIVND (reference sequence). The V gene lost 0 bases and the J gene lost 6 bases, with 14 bases spanning the gap. The CDR3 loop spans 15 amino acids. CDR3 region: CASSIDTRGSAEAFF. The CDR3 DNA reads as TGTGCCAGTAGTATAGACACCCGGGGTAGTGCTGAAGCTTTCTTT.

CDR3 amino acids: CASDKTSDRSTDTQYF. CDR3 bases: TGTGCCAGCGATAAGACTAGCGACCGTAGCACAGATACGCAGTATTTT. This rearrangement joins TRBV2 to TRBJ2-3, with 8 nucleotides matching TRBD2. Per the germline V gene, CDR1 is SNHLY and CDR2 is FYNNEI. V lost 8 bases, J lost 0 bases, and 10 bases stayed unmatched. The CDR3 totals 16 residues.

The CDR3 region is CASCIPGQGTGYTF. CDR3 in DNA: TGTGCCAGCTGTATCCCGGGACAGGGTACTGGCTACACCTTC. V usage is TRBV9 and J usage is TRBJ1-2, with TRBD1 identical over 9 bases. With V trimmed by 7 bases and J by 7 bases, 11 bases remained unmatched. The CDR3 totals 14 residues. The germline CDR1 and CDR2 sequences are SGDLS and YYNGEE.

A note on this clone: Sequence at one end of the junction differs from germline and may be a read error. The rearrangement joins TRBV7-7 to TRBJ2-5; D possibly corresponds to TRBD1 (5 bases). This CDR3 spans 14 amino acids. Germline loops: CDR1 SSHAT, CDR2 FNYEAQ (reference sequence). The chain's CDR3 is CASSLLGAKETQYF. Written as DNA, the CDR3 is TGTGCTAGCAGTCTTTTAGGGGCAAAAGAGACCCAGTACTTC. The full variable domain, rest sourced from reference TRBV7-7 and TRBJ2-5, is GAGVSQSPRYKVTKRGQDVTLRCDPISSHATLYWYQQALGQGPEFLTYFNYEAQPDKSGLPSDRFSAERPEGSISTLTIQRTEQRDSAMYRCASSLLGAKETQYFGPGTRLLVL.

This clone has only a few counts. The CDR3 loop reads CASSDKPQGDGYTF. CDR3 sequence (DNA): TGCGCCAGCAGCGACAAGCCGCAGGGGGACGGCTACACCTTC. The chain combines TRBV4-1 with TRBJ1-2, with 7 bases identical to TRBD1. The CDR3 consists of 14 residues. Germline CDR1 MGHRA, CDR2 YSYEKL. Trimming took 5 bases from V and 8 from J; bases not matched to a gene: 11.

The chain has TRBV11-2 and TRBJ2-7; D is possibly TRBD1 (5 bases). Germline V CDR1 and CDR2: SGHAT, FQNNGV. The CDR3 runs 14 residues. The V end was cut by 7 bases, the J end by 3 bases, with 16 bases between. As DNA, the CDR3 is TGTGCCAGCACCTCGCCGTGGACAAACTACGAGCAGTACTTC. Residues: CASTSPWTNYEQYF.

V and J are TRBV18 and TRBJ2-6; D unresolved. Germline loops: CDR1 KGHSH, CDR2 LQKENI. The CDR3 extends over 15 amino acids. V was cut by 6 bases and J by 1 base, with 10 bases left in between. DNA of the CDR3: TGTGCCAGCTCCCCCGTCCCGTCTGGGGCCAACGTCCTGACTTTC. Encoded protein: CASSPVPSGANVLTF.

This chain uses TRBV10-3 with TRBJ2-7, with 7 positions matching TRBD2. After removal of 0 bases from V and 4 bases from J, the junction contained 9 bases not matched to a gene. Germline V gives CDR1 ENHRY, CDR2 SYGVKD. The CDR3 runs to 16 residues. The CDR3, as DNA: TGTGCCATCAGTGAGTCCCTCCCAGGGAGGGATTACGAGCAGTACTTC. Protein: CAISESLPGRDYEQYF.

The chain is built from TRBV6-5 and TRBJ1-1; D is possibly TRBD1 (5 bases). V lost 2 bases and J 1 base, leaving 8 bases between the germline ends. This CDR3 is 14 amino acids long. Germline V gene lookup returns CDR1 MNHEY and CDR2 SVGAGI. CDR3: CASSYGGKNTEAFF. The CDR3 DNA is TGTGCCAGCAGTTACGGGGGGAAGAACACTGAAGCTTTCTTT.